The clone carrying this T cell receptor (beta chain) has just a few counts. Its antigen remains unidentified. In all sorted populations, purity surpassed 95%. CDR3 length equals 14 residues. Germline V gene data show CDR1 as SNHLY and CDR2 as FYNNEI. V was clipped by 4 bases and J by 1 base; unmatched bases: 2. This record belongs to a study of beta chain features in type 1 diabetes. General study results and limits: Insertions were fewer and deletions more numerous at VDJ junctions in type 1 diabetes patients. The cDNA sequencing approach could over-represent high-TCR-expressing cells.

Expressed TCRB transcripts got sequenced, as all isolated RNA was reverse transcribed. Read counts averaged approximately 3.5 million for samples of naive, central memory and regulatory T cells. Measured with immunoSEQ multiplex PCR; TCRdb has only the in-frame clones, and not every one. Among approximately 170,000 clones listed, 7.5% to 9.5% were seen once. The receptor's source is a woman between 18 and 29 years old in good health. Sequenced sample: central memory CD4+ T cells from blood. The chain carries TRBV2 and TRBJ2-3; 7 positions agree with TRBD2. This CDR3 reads CASSGEGGTDTQYF. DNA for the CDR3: TGTGCCAGCAGTGGGGAGGGCGGCACAGATACGCAGTATTTT.